This T cell receptor beta chain was obtained from a study of Graves' ophthalmopathy and Graves' hyperthyroidism. Overall study: Blood was drawn at initial diagnosis, before any treatment. General study findings and limits: Blood samples also showed most expanded thyroid clonotypes exceeding 0.001 frequency.

TCR beta CDR3 amplification used RNA transcripts. First-round RT-PCR with HTBI primers preceded a second-round multiplex PCR. One entry per CDR3 protein results from TCRdb running MiXCR on the multiplex PCR reads. The repertoire holds around 43,000 distinct CDR3 sequences, with around 50% as singletons. V was shortened by 4 bases and J by 2 bases, with 9 bases between the two germline ends. The CDR3 sequence is 12 residues long. Germline assignment: CDR1 GTSNPN and CDR2 SVGIG (reference sequence). Of note for this clonotype: Its antigen is as yet unknown. Being one base from a much bigger clone, this may be a read error.

The chain combines TRBV30 with TRBJ2-7; no firm D call. The sequenced sample consisted of peripheral blood. This receptor was taken from an adult man with Graves' ophthalmopathy. The CDR3 region has the DNA TGTGCCTGGAAGGGCCTGGCCTACGAGCAGTACTTC. This sequence encodes CAWKGLAYEQYF.